Below, 30 T cell receptor beta chains from the same sample are listed, as sequenced in a study of blood T cell repertoires in COVID-19. Measured with immunoSEQ multiplex PCR; TCRdb has only the in-frame clones, and not every one. The sample consists of some 100,000 clones, 88% of them appearing once. The sample consisted of peripheral blood. The receptors were gathered from a woman older than 75 with active COVID-19.

The chain employs TRBV3-1 (or the pseudogene TRBV3-2) and TRBJ1-3, with unresolved D. Trimming took off 4 bases at V and 4 bases at J, with 17 bases between the two ends. This CDR3 is built from 16 residues. The germline gives CDR1 LGHDT, CDR2 YNNKEL (reference sequence). The CDR3 region has the DNA TGTGCCAGCAGCCGAGTAGACTGGCGCGAGGGAAACACCATATATTTT. Translating gives CASSRVDWREGNTIYF.

The chain is built from TRBV7-9 and TRBJ2-7; perhaps TRBD2 as D (6 bases). In germline, CDR1 is SEHNR, CDR2 FQNEAQ (reference sequence). V dropped 3 bases and J dropped 3 bases, with 12 bases sitting between them. The CDR3 totals 14 residues. CDR3 sequence reads: CASSFPGVRYEQYF. CDR3 DNA sequence: TGTGCCAGCAGCTTTCCGGGGGTTCGCTACGAGCAGTACTTC. Filled out from reference TRBV7-9 and TRBJ2-7, the complete variable domain reads DTGVSQNPRHKITKRGQNVTFRCDPISEHNRLYWYRQTLGQGPEFLTYFQNEAQLEKSRLLSDRFSAERPKGSFSTLEIQRTEQGDSAMYLCASSFPGVRYEQYFGPGTRLTVT.

The table lists this clone with a few counts. This same CDR3 is encoded by further DNA sequences in the sample. V usage is TRBV5-1 and J usage is TRBJ2-2; 7 bases line up with TRBD1. The germline gives CDR1 SGHRS, CDR2 YFSETQ. J was trimmed by 4 bases and V by 0 bases; bases with no gene match: 0. This CDR3 comprises 14 residues. This CDR3 is CASSLGQGTGELFF. Written as DNA, the CDR3 is TGCGCCAGCAGCTTGGGACAGGGCACCGGGGAGCTGTTTTTT.

This clone came up once. The V and J genes are TRBV5-4 and TRBJ2-7; possible D gene TRBD1, 6 bases. This CDR3 comprises 13 residues. From germline, CDR1 is SGHNT and CDR2 YYREEE (reference sequence). The V end was cut by 1 base, the J end by 7 bases, with 12 bases between. The CDR3: CASSLMSRGEQYF. The CDR3 nucleotides are TGTGCCAGCAGCTTGATGTCAAGGGGGGAGCAGTACTTC.

This chain uses TRBV18 with TRBJ1-2; possibly TRBD1 for D (6 bases). Per the germline V gene, CDR1 is KGHSH and CDR2 is LQKENI. The CDR3 runs 13 residues. The V end lost 3 bases, the J end lost 6 bases, and 11 bases lay between the germline ends. CDR3: CASSPRTVDGYTF. DNA for the CDR3: TGTGCCAGCTCACCGCGGACAGTGGATGGCTACACCTTC.

The chain combines TRBV6-2 or TRBV6-3 with TRBJ1-5, with TRBD1 matching 9 bases. Germline lookup yields CDR1 MNHEY and CDR2 SVGEGT. The CDR3 is 17 amino acids. The junction had 9 bases not matched to a gene; V was cut back by 2 bases and J by 4 bases. For the CDR3, the DNA is TGTGCCAGCAGTTACGCCCCGGGACAGGGCTTTAATCAGCCCCAGCATTTT. Translating it yields CASSYAPGQGFNQPQHF.

V gene TRBV28 combines with J gene TRBJ2-7; TRBD2 agrees at 13 bases. This CDR3 contains 15 residues. V shed 6 bases and J 6 bases; nucleotides not matched to a gene: 8. Germline V gene data show CDR1 as MDHEN and CDR2 as SYDVKM. DNA for the CDR3: TGTGCCAGCAGCCCTGGACTAGCGGGAGTTGGCGAGCAGTACTTC. Its protein is CASSPGLAGVGEQYF.

The chain links TRBV28 to TRBJ1-6; D is perhaps TRBD1 (5 bases). The germline gives CDR1 MDHEN, CDR2 SYDVKM. The V end lost 2 bases, the J end lost 11 bases, and 13 bases lay between the germline ends. The length of the CDR3 is 14 residues. CDR3 nucleotide sequence: TGTGCCAGCAGTTTAGGGCAGGGTCCAGCACCCCTCCACTTT. Residues: CASSLGQGPAPLHF. The full variable domain, in which reference TRBV28 and TRBJ1-6 provide the parts outside the CDR3, is DVKVTQSSRYLVKRTGEKVFLECVQDMDHENMFWYRQDPGLGLRLIYFSYDVKMKEKGDIPEGYSVSREKKERFSLILESASTNQTSMYLCASSLGQGPAPLHFGNGTRLTVT.

Here the CDR3 reads CASSLGTSIPYEQYF. CDR3 in DNA: TGTGCCAGCAGCTTGGGGACTAGTATTCCCTACGAGCAGTACTTC. The chain employs TRBV5-4 and TRBJ2-7, with TRBD2 identical over 7 bases. This CDR3 is built from 15 residues. Per the germline V gene, CDR1 is SGHNT and CDR2 is YYREEE (reference sequence). Trimming cost V 0 bases and J 2 bases; bases outside gene matches: 5.

The V and J genes are TRBV19 and TRBJ1-1, with TRBD1 matching over 10 bases. Germline assignment: CDR1 LNHDA and CDR2 SQIVND (reference sequence). The CDR3 consists of 15 residues. J lost 1 base, V lost 4 bases, and 3 bases had no gene match. CDR3 sequence (DNA): TGTGCCAGTAGTACTAGGACAGGGGGGAACACTGAAGCTTTCTTT. It translates to CASSTRTGGNTEAFF.

The genes are TRBV28 and TRBJ1-1; 8 bases align to TRBD1. This CDR3 spans 15 amino acids. Germline V gene sequence: CDR1 MDHEN, CDR2 SYDVKM. Losses at the gene ends were 5 bases for V and 1 base for J; bases not matched to a gene: 6. CDR3 in amino acids: CASSPDRGSNTEAFF. The CDR3 nucleotides are TGTGCCAGCAGTCCCGACAGGGGATCGAACACTGAAGCTTTCTTT.

The chain recombines TRBV19 with TRBJ1-2, with 10 bases matching TRBD1. The V segment lost 7 bases and the J segment 5 bases; nucleotides outside the gene matches: 13. The CDR3 length is 16 residues. The germline V gene encodes CDR1 LNHDA and CDR2 SQIVND (reference sequence). For the CDR3, the DNA is TGTGCCAGTACCCGGGACAGGGGCCACATGGGGTATGGCTACACCTTC. It is translated as CASTRDRGHMGYGYTF.

The rearrangement links TRBV6-5 to TRBJ2-3; D remains ambiguous. Between the trimmed V and J ends, which lost 0 bases and 0 bases, there was a span of 4 bases. Germline V gene lookup returns CDR1 MNHEY and CDR2 SVGAGI. CDR3 size: 14 residues. CDR3 coding DNA: TGTGCCAGCAGTTACTCGAGGAGCACAGATACGCAGTATTTT. Translation: CASSYSRSTDTQYF.

The V and J genes are TRBV28 and TRBJ1-5; D possibly corresponds to TRBD1 (5 bases). Germline CDR1 is MDHEN and CDR2 is SYDVKM. V was pared by 5 bases and J by 0 bases, with 14 bases between. This CDR3 has 16 amino acids. The CDR3 sequence is CASSKSTGYSNQPQHF. The CDR3, as DNA: TGTGCCAGCAGTAAAAGTACAGGTTATAGCAATCAGCCCCAGCATTTT.

J is TRBJ2-6 and V is TRBV24-1, with TRBD2 as a possible D gene (5 bases). This CDR3 has 15 residues. Per germline, CDR1 KGHDR and CDR2 SFDVKD. Trimming pared 4 bases from V and 1 base from J, leaving 7 bases between. CDR3 nucleotide sequence: TGTGCCACCAGTGAGTCGGGGTCTGGGGCCAACGTCCTGACTTTC. Its translation: CATSESGSGANVLTF.

The V gene is TRBV28, the J gene TRBJ2-3; 8 nucleotides match TRBD2. This CDR3 spans 14 amino acids. CDR1 and CDR2 from the germline V gene are MDHEN and SYDVKM. J lost 11 bases, V lost 6 bases, and 13 bases had no gene match. CDR3 coding DNA: TGTGCCAGCAGCCCAGCGGGTGGGGCGGGAGGGCAGTATTTT. Translating it yields CASSPAGGAGGQYF.

The chain joins TRBV12-5 to TRBJ2-2, with 7 bases lining up with TRBD2. Losses at the gene ends were 4 bases for V and 4 bases for J; bases not matched to a gene: 6. The germline gives CDR1 LGHNT, CDR2 FRNRAP. The CDR3 loop spans 15 amino acids. The CDR3 DNA reads TGTGCTAGTGGTTGGGGCGGGAGAGGCACCGGGGAGCTGTTTTTT. It is translated as CASGWGGRGTGELFF.

This clone was observed a few times. This chain uses TRBV7-8 with TRBJ2-7, with 9 bases matching TRBD2. This CDR3 region has 15 residues. The ends lost 1 base at V and 7 bases at J; junction bases unmatched: 8. The V gene's germline CDR1 is SGHVS and CDR2 FQNEAQ. Here the CDR3 reads CASSLVVAGEREQYF. In DNA, the CDR3 is TGTGCCAGCAGCTTAGTGGTAGCGGGAGAGAGGGAGCAGTACTTC.

Written as DNA, the CDR3 is TGTGCCAGCAGCTTAGGATCGGCGGGAGGGTACACAGATACGCAGTATTTT. Residues: CASSLGSAGGYTDTQYF. This chain links TRBV7-2 with TRBJ2-3; TRBD2 aligns across 9 bases. The CDR3 has 17 amino acids. After removal of 1 base from V and 2 bases from J, the junction contained 7 bases not matched to a gene. Germline assignment: CDR1 SGHTA and CDR2 FQGNSA.

This chain uses TRBV12-3 or TRBV12-4 with TRBJ1-1, with unresolved D. V was cut by 4 bases and J by 1 base, with 7 bases left in between. The CDR3 length is 13 residues. The CDR3 nucleotides are TGTGCCAGCAGTTCACAGCCGAACACTGAAGCTTTCTTT. As protein: CASSSQPNTEAFF.

This chain joins TRBV3-1 (or the pseudogene TRBV3-2) and TRBJ2-7; 8 nucleotides line up with TRBD1. From germline, CDR1 is LGHDT and CDR2 YNNKEL (reference sequence). The CDR3 covers 11 residues. Unmatched junction bases numbered 3, after V lost 11 bases and J lost 3 bases. The DNA for the CDR3 is TGTGCCGCAGGACAGGGCTACGAGCAGTACTTC. Amino acid sequence: CAAGQGYEQYF.

The rearrangement links TRBV15 to TRBJ1-5; unclear D gene. CDR3 length: 14 amino acids. Trimming removed 1 base from V and 7 bases from J, with 11 bases in between. Germline CDR1 reads LNHNV; CDR2 reads YYDKDF (reference sequence). Here the CDR3 DNA reads TGTGCCACCAGCAGAGGCCTTACCGGGCAGCCCCAGCATTTT. It translates to CATSRGLTGQPQHF.

The rearrangement joins TRBV3-1 (or the pseudogene TRBV3-2) to TRBJ2-7, with TRBD2 matching 16 bases. The CDR3 is 18 amino acids. The V gene's germline CDR1 is LGHDT and CDR2 YNNKEL (reference sequence). Germline trimming cut 0 bases from V and 3 bases from J; bases unmatched to any gene: 5. The CDR3 sequence: CASSQEGLAGGPIYEQYF. The CDR3 DNA follows: TGTGCCAGCAGCCAAGAGGGACTAGCGGGAGGGCCTATCTACGAGCAGTACTTC.

This clone was observed a single time. The rearrangement joins TRBV5-8 to TRBJ2-3; D is undetermined. The V gene's germline CDR1 is SGHTS and CDR2 YDEGEE. The CDR3 covers 16 residues. V was pared by 0 bases and J by 3 bases, with 14 bases between. CDR3 nucleotide sequence: TGTGCCAGCAGCTTGGTTGGGCAACTCCGGACAGATACGCAGTATTTT. This sequence encodes CASSLVGQLRTDTQYF. The variable domain in full, with the rest retrieved from reference TRBV5-8 and TRBJ2-3, is EAGVTQSPTHLIKTRGQQATLRCSPISGHTSVYWYQQALGLGLQFLLWYDEGEERNRGNFPPRFSGRQFPNYSSELNVNALELEDSALYLCASSLVGQLRTDTQYFGPGTRLTVL.

V and J are TRBV18 and TRBJ2-3; D perhaps matches TRBD2 (5 bases). V was trimmed by 3 bases and J by 6 bases, leaving 16 bases between them. Looked up from germline, CDR1 is KGHSH and CDR2 is LQKENI. CDR3 length: 15 residues. The CDR3 DNA is TGTGCCAGCTCACCTACTAGAGCGGTTATTGATACGCAGTATTTT. It encodes CASSPTRAVIDTQYF.

The rearrangement joins TRBV9 to TRBJ2-7; 7 nucleotides align to TRBD2. The CDR3 is 15 residues long. Germline CDR1 and CDR2: SGDLS and YYNGEE. V was clipped by 4 bases and J by 2 bases; unmatched bases: 9. The CDR3 reads CASSQTGGRTYEQYF. In nucleotides, the CDR3 is TGTGCCAGCAGCCAGACGGGGGGAAGGACCTACGAGCAGTACTTC.

This rearrangement joins TRBV11-1 to TRBJ2-6; D is perhaps TRBD2 (5 bases). This CDR3 contains 14 residues. V lost 5 bases and J lost 3, with 8 bases in between. Germline V lookup: CDR1 SGHAT, CDR2 FQDESV (reference sequence). CDR3 residues: CASSRRGGANVLTF. CDR3 DNA sequence: TGTGCCAGCAGCCGACGGGGTGGGGCCAACGTCCTGACTTTC.

V and J are TRBV5-1 and TRBJ2-5, with TRBD1 as a possible D gene (6 bases). The V and J ends lost 2 bases and 2 bases respectively, with 19 bases between them. The germline V gene has CDR1 SGHRS and CDR2 YFSETQ. This CDR3 spans 17 amino acids. CDR3 residues: CASSFTSLTGQQETQYF. The CDR3 region has the DNA TGCGCCAGCAGCTTCACTTCGTTGACAGGCCAACAAGAGACCCAGTACTTC.

The genes are TRBV19 and TRBJ2-4, with D perhaps TRBD1 (6 bases). With 9 bases removed from V and 0 bases from J, the gap between germline ends came to 21 bases. From germline, CDR1 is LNHDA and CDR2 SQIVND (reference sequence). The CDR3 length is 17 residues. The CDR3 nucleotides read TGTGCCAGCCAGCCAGTCCGGGACAATCTAGCCAAAAACATTCAGTACTTC. This translates into CASQPVRDNLAKNIQYF.

This chain links TRBV29-1 with TRBJ2-7, with 10 nucleotides matching TRBD1. Looked up from germline, CDR1 is SQVTM and CDR2 is ANQGSEA. There are 12 residues in the CDR3. The ends lost 6 bases at V and 2 bases at J; junction bases unmatched: 1. CDR3 DNA: TGCAGCGTGGGACAGGGGACCTACGAGCAGTACTTC. Protein: CSVGQGTYEQYF.